These 29 T cell receptor beta chains originate from one sample sequenced in a study of blood T cell repertoires in COVID-19. Profiling relied on immunoSEQ multiplex PCR, and the TCRdb table lists in-frame clones only, not all of them. The repertoire holds roughly 120,000 clones, over 85% seen once, with about 4.5% in the top ten. Sequencing was performed on peripheral blood. The receptors were gathered from a man aged 55-75 years with COVID-19, enrolled during active disease.

This clone was seen only once. The chain carries TRBV11-2 and TRBJ1-1; 9 bases map to TRBD1. Unmatched junction bases numbered 5, after V lost 5 bases and J lost 4 bases. The length of the CDR3 is 14 residues. Per germline, CDR1 SGHAT and CDR2 FQNNGV. In DNA, the CDR3 is TGTGCCAGCAGCCAGGGACAGGGCACCACTGAAGCTTTCTTT. This codes for CASSQGQGTTEAFF.

This chain connects TRBV27 to TRBJ1-5; 9 nucleotides line up with TRBD1. In germline, CDR1 is MNHEY, CDR2 SMNVEV (reference sequence). V shed 0 bases and J 4 bases; nucleotides not matched to a gene: 4. This CDR3 contains 16 residues. CDR3: CASSLSGQGWNQPQHF. Written as DNA, the CDR3 is TGTGCCAGCAGTTTATCGGGACAGGGTTGGAATCAGCCCCAGCATTTT.

This chain connects TRBV2 to TRBJ1-5, with a tentative D call TRBD1 (6 bases). Germline V lookup: CDR1 SNHLY, CDR2 FYNNEI. This CDR3 is built from 14 residues. V lost 4 bases to trimming and J lost 3 bases, with 10 bases between them. The CDR3 DNA reads as TGTGCCAGCAGTGTTGGACAGTTCAATCAGCCCCAGCATTTT. Protein: CASSVGQFNQPQHF.

V gene TRBV4-1 combines with J gene TRBJ2-2; 9 bases line up with TRBD2. V lost 0 bases, J lost 5 bases, and 7 bases stayed unmatched. Germline V gives CDR1 MGHRA, CDR2 YSYEKL. CDR3 length: 17 residues. Here the CDR3 reads CASSQDWREGRTGELFF. The CDR3 DNA is TGCGCCAGCAGCCAAGACTGGCGGGAGGGTAGAACCGGGGAGCTGTTTTTT.

The J gene is TRBJ2-7, the V gene TRBV11-3; 9 bases map to TRBD2. The CDR3 contains 17 residues. V was pared by 11 bases and J by 2 bases, with 19 bases of the junction left unmatched. Germline V CDR1 and CDR2: SGHNT, YENEEA. As DNA, the CDR3 is TGTGCCTCCCAAAAGAAACCCACAGCGGGAGGAACCTACGAGCAGTACTTC. Its protein product is CASQKKPTAGGTYEQYF.

This sequence joins TRBV11-2 and TRBJ2-7, with D perhaps matching TRBD2 (5 bases). Looked up from germline, CDR1 is SGHAT and CDR2 is FQNNGV. The CDR3 sequence is 13 residues long. V lost 2 bases and J 6 bases, leaving 11 bases between the germline ends. The CDR3 loop is CASSLPSNGEQYF. In DNA, the CDR3 is TGTGCCAGCAGCTTACCTAGCAACGGCGAGCAGTACTTC.

In DNA, the CDR3 is TGTGCCAGCAGTTTTTCATGGGACAGGGGAGGCGAGCAGTACTTC. Protein sequence: CASSFSWDRGGEQYF. V and J are TRBV27 and TRBJ2-7, with 10 nucleotides matching TRBD1. Germline CDR1 reads MNHEY; CDR2 reads SMNVEV (reference sequence). J was trimmed by 6 bases and V by 3 bases; bases with no gene match: 8. The CDR3 extends over 15 amino acids.

Written as DNA, the CDR3 is TGCGCCAGCAGCTTTTATGGCCTTGAGCAGTTCTTC. Its translation is CASSFYGLEQFF. The chain is built from TRBV5-1 and TRBJ2-1; D unresolved. This CDR3 contains 12 residues. V was pared by 2 bases and J by 9 bases, with 9 bases between. Per the germline V gene, CDR1 is SGHRS and CDR2 is YFSETQ.

The chain combines TRBV7-2 with TRBJ2-1; D remains ambiguous. In germline, CDR1 is SGHTA, CDR2 FQGNSA. V lost 1 base and J 0 bases, leaving 7 bases between the germline ends. There are 15 residues in the CDR3. CDR3 amino acids: CASSLVSFSYNEQFF. The CDR3 DNA sequence: TGTGCCAGCAGCTTAGTTAGCTTCTCCTACAATGAGCAGTTCTTC.

This sequence joins TRBV5-1 and TRBJ2-7; the match to TRBD1 covers 9 bases. CDR3 length: 14 residues. CDR1 is SGHRS and CDR2 is YFSETQ in the germline V gene. Unmatched junction bases numbered 6, after V lost 4 bases and J lost 4 bases. Written as DNA, the CDR3 is TGCGCCAGCAGCCAGGACAGGGGTCTGTACGAGCAGTACTTC. Translation gives CASSQDRGLYEQYF.

This chain joins TRBV10-3 and TRBJ2-5; 11 nucleotides match TRBD1. V lost 2 bases to trimming and J lost 5 bases; unmatched junction nucleotides: 7. Germline CDR1 and CDR2: ENHRY and SYGVKD. The CDR3 extends over 16 amino acids. The CDR3 nucleotides are TGTGCCATCAGTGAGGACGGACAGGGGGCGAGGGAGACCCAGTACTTC. Its protein is CAISEDGQGARETQYF.

The rearrangement links TRBV6-5 to TRBJ1-2; 7 bases agree with TRBD1. J was trimmed by 6 bases and V by 7 bases; bases with no gene match: 8. The CDR3 is 13 amino acids. From germline, CDR1 is MNHEY and CDR2 SVGAGI. The CDR3 bases are TGTGCCAGCACCCCAAGGACAGGAAATGGCTACACCTTC. It translates to CASTPRTGNGYTF.

The chain combines TRBV5-1 with TRBJ1-1; D possibly corresponds to TRBD1 (6 bases). This CDR3 is built from 15 residues. CDR1 and CDR2 from the germline V gene are SGHRS and YFSETQ. Trimming pared 4 bases from V and 1 base from J, leaving 14 bases between. The DNA for the CDR3 is TGCGCCAGCAGCCCCTTACAGGGATGGAACACTGAAGCTTTCTTT. Translated: CASSPLQGWNTEAFF.

The rearrangement joins TRBV6-2 or TRBV6-3 to TRBJ1-5; 10 positions match TRBD1. The CDR3 runs 14 residues. Germline CDR1 is MNHEY and CDR2 is SVGEGT. The trim removed 5 bases at V and 9 bases at J, leaving 7 bases unmatched. The CDR3 protein is CASSATGGLGPQHF. CDR3 nucleotides: TGTGCCAGCAGTGCGACAGGGGGCCTTGGGCCCCAGCATTTT.

The chain joins TRBV18 to TRBJ2-3; D perhaps matches TRBD2 (6 bases). The length of the CDR3 is 21 residues. V was shortened by 0 bases and J by 0 bases, with 25 bases between the two germline ends. Germline V gives CDR1 KGHSH, CDR2 LQKENI. CDR3: CASSPPSRSSGRGYSTDTQYF. CDR3 DNA sequence: TGTGCCAGCTCACCACCCTCCCGGTCGAGTGGCCGGGGGTATAGCACAGATACGCAGTATTTT. The complete variable domain, with remaining parts taken from reference TRBV18 and TRBJ2-3, reads NAGVMQNPRHLVRRRGQEARLRCSPMKGHSHVYWYRQLPEEGLKFMVYLQKENIIDESGMPKERFSAEFPKEGPSILRIQQVVRGDSAAYFCASSPPSRSSGRGYSTDTQYFGPGTRLTVL.

V usage is TRBV11-3 and J usage is TRBJ2-1; TRBD2 aligns across 11 bases. The germline V gene has CDR1 SGHNT and CDR2 YENEEA. This CDR3 spans 15 amino acids. The V segment lost 4 bases and the J segment 4 bases; nucleotides outside the gene matches: 3. CDR3 coding DNA: TGTGCCAGCAGCTCCCCTAGCGGGGGGTACAATGAGCAGTTCTTC. Translation gives CASSSPSGGYNEQFF.

The chain couples TRBV28 to TRBJ2-7, with TRBD2 matching over 12 bases. V lost 8 bases and J lost 3; bases outside the gene matches: 2. Looked up from germline, CDR1 is MDHEN and CDR2 is SYDVKM. CDR3 size: 13 residues. The chain's CDR3 is CASEGLAGYEQYF. The CDR3 region has the DNA TGTGCCAGCGAGGGACTAGCGGGCTACGAGCAGTACTTC.

V gene TRBV7-2 combines with J gene TRBJ1-5; D uncertain. Looked up from germline, CDR1 is SGHTA and CDR2 is FQGNSA. CDR3 length: 13 residues. V dropped 11 bases and J dropped 0 bases, with 11 bases sitting between them. This chain's CDR3 is CASAGNSNQPQHF. The CDR3 region has the DNA TGTGCCTCGGCGGGTAATAGCAATCAGCCCCAGCATTTT.

The J gene is TRBJ1-2, the V gene TRBV6-5, with D possibly TRBD1 on 5 matching bases. Trimming stripped 8 bases from V and 6 bases from J, with 19 bases between. Germline V gene sequence: CDR1 MNHEY, CDR2 SVGAGI. The CDR3 covers 14 residues. The CDR3 is CASFSTRDMDGYTF. DNA for the CDR3: TGTGCCAGCTTTTCAACCAGGGATATGGATGGCTACACCTTC.

This chain connects TRBV6-5 to TRBJ2-5; TRBD2 matches 7 bases. The CDR3 is 14 amino acids. Germline V lookup: CDR1 MNHEY, CDR2 SVGAGI. The V gene end was trimmed by 9 bases and the J gene end by 0 bases; junction bases not matched to a gene: 7. CDR3 nucleotides: TGTGCCAGTAGTACGGGAGGTAACCAAGAGACCCAGTACTTC. Translated, it gives CASSTGGNQETQYF.

The chain uses TRBV6-2 or TRBV6-3 and TRBJ2-7; TRBD2 matches at 7 bases. The V and J ends lost 5 bases and 4 bases, in that order; junction bases with no gene match: 5. CDR1 and CDR2 from the germline V gene are MNHEY and SVGEGT. This CDR3 contains 13 residues. The DNA of the CDR3 is TGTGCCAGCAGTCCCGGACTAGAGTACGAGCAGTACTTC. This codes for CASSPGLEYEQYF.

The chain combines TRBV7-9 with TRBJ2-1; TRBD2 aligns across 13 bases. After removal of 1 base from V and 4 bases from J, the junction contained 4 bases not matched to a gene. The CDR3 sequence is 17 residues long. Germline CDR1 SEHNR, CDR2 FQNEAQ (reference sequence). The DNA of the CDR3 is TGTGCCAGCAGCTTAGGGACTAGCGGGGGTGTTTACAATGAGCAGTTCTTC. As protein: CASSLGTSGGVYNEQFF.

This rearrangement joins TRBV3-1 (or the pseudogene TRBV3-2) to TRBJ1-1, with 7 bases lining up with TRBD1. CDR3 length equals 14 residues. From germline, CDR1 is LGHDT and CDR2 YNNKEL (reference sequence). The V gene end was trimmed by 2 bases and the J gene end by 6 bases; junction bases not matched to a gene: 6. The CDR3 loop reads CASSQFQGVPEAFF. The CDR3 DNA follows: TGTGCCAGCAGCCAATTCCAGGGGGTACCTGAAGCTTTCTTT.

This clone was counted at least ten times. This chain links TRBV19 with TRBJ2-7, with D possibly matching TRBD2 (5 bases). V was cut by 5 bases and J by 3 bases, with 11 bases left in between. This CDR3 spans 13 amino acids. Germline-derived CDR1 and CDR2 are LNHDA and SQIVND (reference sequence). The DNA of the CDR3 is TGTGCCAGTAGTGTCGCTGAGGGCTACGAGCAGTACTTC. Encoded protein: CASSVAEGYEQYF.

The V and J genes are TRBV19 and TRBJ1-6; D call uncertain. The ends were cut back, 1 base at V and 14 bases at J, with 12 bases in the middle. The V gene's germline CDR1 is LNHDA and CDR2 SQIVND (reference sequence). This CDR3 region has 13 residues. This CDR3 is CASSIGRSEALHF. In nucleotides, the CDR3 is TGTGCCAGTAGTATAGGACGGTCTGAGGCCCTCCACTTT. Based on the CDR3 plus reference TRBV19 and TRBJ1-6, the full variable domain is DGGITQSPKYLFRKEGQNVTLSCEQNLNHDAMYWYRQDPGQGLRLIYYSQIVNDFQKGDIAEGYSVSREKKESFPLTVTSAQKNPTAFYLCASSIGRSEALHFGNGTRLTVT.

V usage is TRBV19 and J usage is TRBJ1-4; no clear D gene. Germline CDR1 is LNHDA and CDR2 is SQIVND (reference sequence). The CDR3 extends over 13 amino acids. V lost 4 bases, J lost 5 bases, and 8 bases lay in between. The CDR3 reads CASSNLANEKLFF. The CDR3, as DNA: TGTGCCAGTAGTAATTTGGCCAATGAAAAACTGTTTTTT. Using reference TRBV19 and TRBJ1-4 for the parts outside the CDR3, the full variable domain is DGGITQSPKYLFRKEGQNVTLSCEQNLNHDAMYWYRQDPGQGLRLIYYSQIVNDFQKGDIAEGYSVSREKKESFPLTVTSAQKNPTAFYLCASSNLANEKLFFGSGTQLSVL.

The chain has TRBV7-9 and TRBJ2-1; weak D call: TRBD1 (6 bases). The CDR3 extends over 13 amino acids. Germline loops: CDR1 SEHNR, CDR2 FQNEAQ (reference sequence). Trimming took off 5 bases at V and 7 bases at J, with 12 bases between the two ends. DNA for the CDR3: TGTGCCAGCAGCACACGGACAGTAAATGAGCAGTTCTTC. Its protein is CASSTRTVNEQFF.

This clone was counted a single time. The V gene is TRBV5-6, the J gene TRBJ2-1, with 8 positions matching TRBD2. The CDR3 totals 15 residues. The V segment lost 2 bases and the J segment 7 bases; nucleotides outside the gene matches: 8. Germline-derived CDR1 and CDR2 are SGHDT and YYEEEE. Here the CDR3 DNA reads TGTGCCAGCAGCTTCTCCCCTAGCGGGCGAAATGAGCAGTTCTTC. Translated: CASSFSPSGRNEQFF.

This clone has more than one count but fewer than ten. The chain combines TRBV6-2 or TRBV6-3 with TRBJ2-3, with 9 bases identical to TRBD2. CDR1 MNHEY and CDR2 SVGEGT come from the germline V gene. J lost 2 bases, V lost 0 bases, and 6 bases had no gene match. The CDR3 length is 17 residues. CDR3 DNA: TGTGCCAGCAGTTACTCCCCAGCGGGAGGCCTCACAGATACGCAGTATTTT. Its protein is CASSYSPAGGLTDTQYF.